The T cell receptor beta chain described here comes from a study of T cells in Graves' hyperthyroidism and ophthalmopathy. 9 to 10 ml fresh peripheral blood yielded the PBMCs. The investigators amplified TCR beta CDR3 regions from RNA transcripts. In the first-round RT-PCR of the TCR CDR3, the HTBI primer set was used. TCRdb fed the multiplex PCR reads into MiXCR, producing one record per CDR3 protein. The sample holds about 410,000 distinct CDR3 sequences, around 15% seen once. The CDR3 covers 14 residues. The germline V and J ends were trimmed by 5 bases and 2 bases, with 11 bases remaining between them. Germline values: CDR1 SGHVS, CDR2 FQNEAQ. This clonotype has a count of ten or more.

V gene TRBV7-8 combines with J gene TRBJ2-3, with a tentative D call TRBD2 (5 bases). Sequencing was done on a sample of blood. The sequence came from a man between 18 and 29 years old with Graves' ophthalmopathy. The CDR3 loop is CASSQEVITDTQYF. The CDR3 DNA reads as TGTGCCAGCAGCCAGGAGGTCATCACAGATACGCAGTATTTT.